This T cell receptor beta chain stems from a study of T cells in Graves' hyperthyroidism and ophthalmopathy. Trimming took 1 base from V and 4 from J; bases not matched to a gene: 6. The germline V gene has CDR1 KGHDR and CDR2 SFDVKD. The CDR3 loop spans 18 amino acids. There are many counts of this clonotype. Amplified TCR beta CDR3 regions derived from RNA transcripts. First-round RT-PCR targeting the TCR CDR3 was performed with the HTBI primer set. Each CDR3 protein is one row after TCRdb ran MiXCR on the multiplex PCR reads. The data contain approximately 690,000 distinct CDR3 sequences, about 15% of them singletons.

The TCR originated in a woman between 45 and 65 years old with Graves' ophthalmopathy. The chain carries TRBV24-1 and TRBJ2-2; 12 bases agree with TRBD2. Sequenced material: blood. The CDR3 region is CATSDLPSGRAITGELFF. The CDR3 coding sequence is TGTGCCACCAGTGATTTACCTAGCGGGAGGGCCATCACCGGGGAGCTGTTTTTT.